One T cell receptor (beta chain) is described in this entry. Its antigen has not been determined. Within one base of it there is no much larger clone, and no base qualities were kept. The receptor library was made with the immunoSEQ multiplex PCR assay. The multiplex PCR relied on a mix of 60 forward primers for TCR Vbeta segments and 13 reverse primers for TCR Jbeta segments. The CDR3 region of rearranged TCR beta genes was amplified from genomic DNA with a multiplex PCR assay. On the Illumina HiSeq System, the amplified TCR beta libraries were sequenced as 87-base-pair reads. The paper's processing steps were these. Across the 666 repertoires, a later analysis counted tens of millions of unique TCR beta chains, some 11 million of which were shared by at least two donors. Raw reads were error-corrected and collapsed into unique sequences by a nearest-neighbor algorithm in which closely related sequences were merged to remove PCR and sequencing errors. To assign V, D and J gene segments, CDR3 sequences were aligned to IMGT reference sequences. For a sequence to be retained, a match of at least six nucleotides was required to both a V gene segment and a J gene segment. Rearrangements were classified as productive when the CDR3 lacked stop codons and remained in frame with V and J, and all other rearrangements were classified as non-productive. CDR3 was defined by IMGT convention, running from the second conserved V-encoded cysteine to the conserved J-encoded phenylalanine. The earlier analysis of about 590 of the donors excluded sequences that lacked an unambiguous match to a single V gene segment. An earlier analysis of 450 to 650 of the donors called V segments functional above 56.7% productive rearrangements and segregating when the between-donor standard deviation exceeded 5%. To diagnose cytomegalovirus status from the catalog of TCR beta chain sequences, a statistical classification framework was built. In a later analysis, V and J genes were assigned by comparing TCR nucleotide sequences against IMGT/GENE-DB human TR gene sequences. In a later analysis, CDR3 sequences and most-parsimonious VDJ recombination scenarios were assigned using the TCRdist pipeline. In a later analysis, each TCR beta chain was defined by its CDR3 amino acid sequence together with its V-gene family, and reads without a unique V-gene family were excluded. In a later analysis, a few hundred highly shared, low-generation-probability nucleotide sequences were removed to address suspected cross-contamination and a sequencing artifact. For each public chain, a later analysis derived a clonal expansion index from normalized ranks of inferred template counts within each repertoire. Generation probabilities in a later analysis came from a VDJ recombination model fitted to out-of-frame rearrangements, and those results were checked against IGoR. A later analysis scored TCR-TCR, TCR-HLA and TCR-CMV co-occurrence with hypergeometric tests, applying a repertoire-size bias correction to TCR pairs. To estimate false discovery rates, a later analysis permuted the HLA or CMV assignments 20 times. In a later analysis, co-occurring TCRs were grouped with DBSCAN, and TCRdist sequence similarity was added when clustering was performed within HLA-allele-positive subsets. Repertoires with fewer than 30,000 or more than 120,000 public chains, plus five repertoires with anomalous nucleotide sharing, were excluded from co-occurrence clustering. In TCRdb, the immuneACCESS table is reduced to in-frame sequences with V and J assigned. These tables do not hold every clone; where another copy was compared, an unresolved V gene accounts for under half, and the others remain unexplained. V and J calls and clone size follow that table, whereas D and trimming were derived from the DNA. The sample includes 95,000 to 110,000 clones, with 60% to 85% observed a single time. Around 5% of the sample belongs to the ten largest clones.

This sample is drawn from a study of cytomegalovirus exposure and HLA in healthy donors (dated 2017 in TCRdb). For the study in its entirety: An earlier analysis of 587 of the donors reported approximately 280 Gb of sequence data and about 120 million unique TCR beta sequences obtained from about 200 million T cells. Around 330 gigabases of sequencing data and around 85 million unique TCR sequences made up an early release that covered nearly 650 HLA-typed donors. Of the roughly 420 genotyped donors, 75% to 85% were placed in the genetic ancestry cluster associated with self-reported Caucasian donors. The study aimed to test whether signatures of past pathogen exposure could be identified by cataloging public T cell receptors. The T cell repertoires of around 670 subjects were profiled by immunosequencing and related to cytomegalovirus serostatus. Besides the first cohort of about 730 subjects, a separate validation cohort made up of 120 different subjects was used. The study combined high-throughput TCR immunosequencing, statistical association of individual TCRs with disease status, and machine learning to predict cytomegalovirus infection status. To study patterns of TCR occurrence, a later analysis re-analyzed previously published TCR beta repertoires from around 700 donors and added high-resolution HLA genotyping. Rather than using new phenotypic data, the later analysis identified candidate immune exposures from TCR beta sequences and from how often those sequences occurred across donors. An earlier analysis of around 540 of the donors applied high-throughput TCR beta sequencing to assess whether each TCR beta V gene segment acted as functional or pseudogenic. Alongside the repertoire data, information on donor age, sex, ethnicity and CMV serostatus was compiled. Genome-wide SNP genotypes for about 65% of the 666 donors were used in a later genetic analysis, which treated that subset as a discovery cohort. Every repertoire in the discovery cohort had been generated on one and the same sequencing platform. HLA typing covered class I and class II loci at four-digit resolution. Typing coverage varied by locus: about 620-630 donors for A, B, C, DRB1 and DQB1; around 560 for DQA1; more than 600 for DPA1; around 450 for DPB1. About five DR-DQ haplotypes were treated as single units for association and clustering because of strong linkage in the cohort. Among roughly 400 genotyped donors of the cohort, an average of around 250,000 unique TCR beta nucleotide sequences was sequenced per donor, of which approximately 18% were non-productive. Broader findings and caveats from the paper: V-gene and J-gene trimming of TCR beta chains was associated with a missense DCLRE1C variant in a later genetic analysis, and the association was replicated in an independent cohort. Because counts were too low, more than 15 rarely observed V segments, including chromosome 9 orphons, were left out of the earlier analysis of a few hundred of the donors. A later genetic analysis reported fewer N-insertions in productive TCRs among donors in an Asian-associated ancestry cluster than the approximately 700-donor mean. A further reported finding was that TCR beta sequences accurately predicted the HLA-A and HLA-B alleles for most subjects in the first cohort. In an earlier analysis of 450 to 750 of the donors, most TCR beta V segments appeared in productive rearrangements about 87% or about 30% of the time, broadly matching IMGT annotations. Assigning TCR associations to individual alleles was difficult when HLA alleles, especially DR and DQ, strongly co-occurred. A cluster of highly shared sequence variants was judged likely to be a technical artifact of the sequencing pipeline. Immune exposure information for the cohort was limited to CMV serostatus. According to a later analysis, parvovirus B19, influenza, CMV and Epstein-Barr virus appeared linked to several top co-occurrence clusters. It was suggested by the authors that the approach could potentially be generalized to other disease states and immunological phenotypes. Correlated functional status among segregating V segments might be attributable to linkage disequilibrium, but an unknown experimental factor could not be ruled out. Specific HLA alleles were associated with 15,000 to 20,000 TCR beta sequences at a false discovery rate of 0.05 in a later analysis. A later analysis found that TCR association rates varied across HLA loci, with DRB1 alleles showing the most associated TCRs and HLA-C alleles the fewest. In both the original and validation cohorts, the classifier was reported to diagnose cytomegalovirus status with high specificity and sensitivity. The study listed 164 TCR beta chains as associated with cytomegalovirus. Some IMGT-functional V segments, including TRBV6-2 and TRBV6-3, could not be told apart with the 87-base-pair reads, so those segments were excluded. A later analysis found that HLA-associated TCR beta chains were more clonally expanded and had lower generation probabilities than equally common non-associated chains. In vitro tests confirmed that a few of the cytomegalovirus-associated TCR beta chains recognize cytomegalovirus antigens. A later analysis found that most CMV-associated TCR beta chains appeared HLA-restricted, with HLA associations seemingly driven largely by CMV exposure. The presence/absence analyses assumed that sequencing depth was roughly uniform across donors, and that assumption may not be true. The cohort was sequenced for TCR beta chains only, and without alpha or paired-chain data the features that could be detected were limited. Across donors, most TCR sequences were observed very rarely, whereas some public TCRs were present in many individuals. HLA typing was unavailable for some donors at each locus, so association tests used only the typed subset.

The CDR3 runs 15 amino acids, cysteine and phenylalanine included. CDR3 DNA is the only sequence kept; it has 45 bases, read in frame from the first base. At the junction V is shortened by 5 bases and J by 3 bases, with 16 bases in between. Looking up the germline V gene yields CDR1 MDHEN and CDR2 SYDVKM. The cohort comprised some 700 healthy bone marrow donors. At the time of sampling, every cohort member was nominally healthy, though immune exposures that went unrecorded were likely present. The donor tested CMV seropositive, placing the donor among the 250 to 350 seropositive members of the cohort. A peripheral blood sample was provided by each donor, and peripheral blood mononuclear cells were used for TCR beta sequencing. Genomic DNA extraction from the blood cell samples was performed with the Qiagen DNeasy Blood Extraction Kit.

Here the chain combines TRBV28 and TRBJ1-1, and perhaps TRBD1 as D gene, on 6 matching bases. Sequences were obtained from PBMCs. The sequence derives from a young woman in good health and CMV-seropositive. The CDR3 protein is CASSEFEGGDTEAFF. The sequence in DNA is TGTGCCAGCAGTGAATTTGAAGGGGGGGACACTGAAGCTTTCTTT.